Shown below are 11 T cell receptor beta chains from a single sample sequenced in a study of long-term antiretroviral therapy in people with HIV. At the survey level, the v3.0 immunoSEQ assay was run. The repertoire was sequenced with immunoSEQ multiplex PCR; TCRdb's copy has only in-frame clones and lacks some. The sample consists of 15,000 to 20,000 clones, 79% of them appearing once. Material: unsorted PBMCs, obtained at the start of antiretroviral therapy. The receptor source for this set is a man under 40 with HIV.

The V and J genes are TRBV6-5 and TRBJ1-1; D is unresolved. The V gene's germline CDR1 is MNHEY and CDR2 SVGAGI. The CDR3 totals 11 residues. The ends were cut back, 7 bases at V and 2 bases at J, with 5 bases in the middle. The CDR3 DNA is TGTGCCAGCAAAGAAAACACTGAAGCTTTCTTT. The encoded protein is CASKENTEAFF.

The chain carries TRBV19 and TRBJ2-1; possible D gene TRBD1, 5 bases. This CDR3 has 15 residues. Germline V gene sequence: CDR1 LNHDA, CDR2 SQIVND (reference sequence). Trimming cost V 1 base and J 7 bases, with 14 bases left between them. CDR3 DNA: TGTGCCAGTAGTATAGGGGCAGGGATGGTGAATGAGCAGTTCTTC. Translation: CASSIGAGMVNEQFF.

The gene calls are TRBV28 and TRBJ1-2; D perhaps matches TRBD1 (6 bases). Per the germline V gene, CDR1 is MDHEN and CDR2 is SYDVKM. Trimming pared 8 bases from V and 1 base from J, leaving 14 bases between. The CDR3 runs to 14 residues. CDR3 region: CASRRGGGNYGYTF. The CDR3 region has the DNA TGTGCCAGCCGGCGAGGGGGAGGTAACTATGGCTACACCTTC.

The chain uses TRBV29-1 and TRBJ1-3; D is uncertain. Germline V CDR1 and CDR2: SQVTM, ANQGSEA. The CDR3 length is 13 residues. The germline V and J ends were trimmed by 4 bases and 3 bases, with 10 bases remaining between them. As DNA, the CDR3 is TGCAGCGTTGTTAACCTGGTTGGAAACACCATATATTTT. It codes for CSVVNLVGNTIYF.

The V call is TRBV6-6, the J call TRBJ2-7; 10 bases align to TRBD1. Germline trimming cut 6 bases from V and 2 bases from J; bases unmatched to any gene: 7. CDR1 is MNHNY and CDR2 is SVGAGI in the germline V gene (reference sequence). The CDR3 loop spans 15 amino acids. CDR3 loop: CASSPGQGMAYEQYF. DNA of the CDR3: TGTGCCAGCAGCCCGGGACAGGGGATGGCCTACGAGCAGTACTTC.

The rearrangement uses TRBV29-1 and TRBJ1-1; weak D call: TRBD1 (6 bases). With 7 bases removed from V and 4 bases from J, the gap between germline ends came to 16 bases. Germline lookup yields CDR1 SQVTM and CDR2 ANQGSEA. The CDR3 sequence is 13 residues long. The CDR3 DNA is TGCAGCGCTCTTTACAGGGAGGGCACTGAAGCTTTCTTT. It yields the protein CSALYREGTEAFF.

The chain employs TRBV28 and TRBJ1-2; 10 nucleotides align to TRBD1. CDR1 is MDHEN and CDR2 is SYDVKM in the germline V gene. The CDR3 extends over 14 amino acids. Trimming at V came to 4 bases and at J to 4 bases, leaving 3 bases not matched to a gene. CDR3 nucleotides: TGTGCCAGCAGTTCAGGGACAGGGGTCTATGGCTACACCTTC. Translation gives CASSSGTGVYGYTF.

This chain connects TRBV4-3 to TRBJ2-7; 9 positions match TRBD1. Germline CDR1 reads LGHNA; CDR2 reads YSLEER. The CDR3 is 19 amino acids. V shed 0 bases and J 3 bases; nucleotides not matched to a gene: 15. The CDR3 bases are TGCGCCAGCAGCCAAGATCGAGGGACAGGGATCTTTGTGGACTACGAGCAGTACTTC. It translates to CASSQDRGTGIFVDYEQYF.

The V gene is TRBV5-1, the J gene TRBJ2-7; D unresolved. Looked up from germline, CDR1 is SGHRS and CDR2 is YFSETQ. This CDR3 region has 13 residues. Trimming removed 1 base from V and 2 bases from J, with 7 bases in between. The CDR3 DNA reads TGCGCCAGCAGCTTGAAGGGCACCTACGAGCAGTACTTC. Protein product: CASSLKGTYEQYF.

This rearrangement joins TRBV7-9 to TRBJ1-1; D is possibly TRBD1 (5 bases). Trimming pared 6 bases from V and 11 bases from J, leaving 19 bases between. The germline V gene has CDR1 SEHNR and CDR2 FQNEAQ (reference sequence). The CDR3 runs 13 residues. DNA of the CDR3: TGTGCCAGCAGTCGGGACTACCGGCCCGATGCTTTCTTT. Protein sequence: CASSRDYRPDAFF.

The chain combines TRBV4-3 with TRBJ2-7; the match to TRBD2 covers 14 bases. Per germline, CDR1 LGHNA and CDR2 YSLEER. The CDR3 has 18 amino acids. Unmatched junction bases numbered 10, after V lost 0 bases and J lost 6 bases. The DNA for the CDR3 is TGCGCCAGCAGCCAAGATCGGACAGTAGGACTAGCGGGGGGCGAGCAGTACTTC. The encoded protein is CASSQDRTVGLAGGEQYF.